This is a list of T cell receptor beta chains from one sample in a study of Graves' ophthalmopathy and Graves' hyperthyroidism. Via MiXCR, TCRdb re-called the multiplex PCR reads, giving one row per CDR3 protein. The sample yields approximately 460,000 distinct CDR3 sequences, around an eighth seen once. The sample consisted of blood. The origin of the receptors is a woman aged 25 to 39 with Graves' ophthalmopathy. Each CDR3 is given with its conserved first and last residue. A D gene is named only where the DNA matches it firmly. Rows may omit the clone size; those that give it use once, few, many or a size class.

>NA|TRBJ1-1|TRBV15|many
CATSGVGETEAFF
TGTGCCACCAGCGGAGTGGGGGAGACTGAAGCTTTCTTT
>TRBD1|TRBJ1-6|TRBV6-5|many
CASSRRRGGSPLHF
TGTGCCAGCAGTCGACGCAGGGGGGGATCACCCCTCCACTTT
>NA|TRBJ1-1|TRBV30|many
CAWSVQPSNTEAFF
TGTGCCTGGAGTGTACAGCCTTCGAACACTGAAGCTTTCTTT
>TRBD1|TRBJ2-5|TRBV11-2|many
CASSPRTGQETQYF
TGTGCCAGCAGCCCTAGGACAGGGCAAGAGACCCAGTACTTC
>NA|TRBJ2-4|TRBV6-5|many
CASSPLLTNMGNIKYF
TGTGCCAGCAGTCCACTTCTGACTAATATGGGGAACATTAAGTACTTC
>NA|TRBJ2-5|TRBV18|NA
CASSPRPPGVIQETQYF
TGTGCCAGCTCACCAAGGCCGCCAGGGGTAATCCAAGAGACCCAGTACTTC
>TRBD2|TRBJ2-5|TRBV7-3|many
CASSLIRQGPSGRDQETQYF
TGTGCCAGCAGCTTAATTAGACAGGGGCCTAGCGGGAGGGACCAAGAGACCCAGTACTTC
>NA|TRBJ2-1|TRBV30|few
CAWIGGTGAGSSYNEQFF
TGTGCCTGGATTGGGGGCACCGGGGCGGGAAGCTCCTACAATGAGCAGTTCTTC
>TRBD1|TRBJ2-5|TRBV5-4|NA
CASSLTGGVETQYF
TGTGCCAGCAGCTTAACAGGGGGCGTGGAGACCCAGTACTTC
>NA|TRBJ1-2|TRBV25-1|many
CASFSGYGYTF
TGTGCCAGCTTTTCCGGTTATGGCTACACCTTC
>NA|TRBJ1-6|TRBV28|many
CASSFGQRVGSPLHF
TGTGCCAGCAGTTTCGGCCAAAGGGTCGGTTCACCCCTCCACTTT
>NA|TRBJ1-1|TRBV28|many
CASSSPTGRDTEAFF
TGTGCCAGCAGCTCACCTACAGGGCGCGACACTGAAGCTTTCTTT
>NA|TRBJ1-2|TRBV7-9|few
CASSEEEYRDDGYTF
TGTGCCAGCAGCGAAGAGGAGTATCGAGACGATGGCTACACCTTC
>TRBD1|TRBJ2-5|TRBV9|many
CASSVAAGQAQETQYF
TGTGCCAGCAGCGTAGCCGCAGGACAGGCCCAAGAGACCCAGTACTTC
>TRBD1|TRBJ2-4|TRBV28|many
CASSHRGVLAKNIQYF
TGTGCCAGCAGTCACAGGGGAGTCCTGGCCAAAAACATTCAGTACTTC
>TRBD1|TRBJ1-1|TRBV5-1|NA
CASSLSAGGIEACF
TGCGCCAGCAGCTTGTCGGCAGGGGGTATAGAGGCTTGCTTT
>TRBD1|TRBJ1-1|TRBV12-3/TRBV12-4|NA
CASSLAPGQGVDTEAFF
TGTGCCAGCAGTTTAGCTCCGGGACAGGGTGTGGACACTGAAGCTTTCTTT
>TRBD1|TRBJ2-4|TRBV6-2/TRBV6-3|many
CASSQQGAKNIQYF
TGTGCCAGCAGCCAACAGGGGGCCAAAAACATTCAGTACTTC
>NA|TRBJ2-7|TRBV30|NA
CAWSEMSGQYF
TGTGCCTGGAGCGAAATGAGCGGGCAGTACTTC
>NA|TRBJ1-6|TRBV2|many
CASRESSYNSPLHF
TGTGCCAGCAGAGAGAGCTCCTATAATTCACCCCTCCACTTT
>TRBD1|TRBJ2-7|TRBV9|few
CASSGRDSGLYEQYF
TGTGCCAGCAGCGGCCGGGACAGTGGCCTCTACGAGCAGTACTTC
>NA|TRBJ1-1|TRBV9|few
CASSIHMNTEAFF
TGTGCCAGCAGCATACACATGAACACTGAAGCTTTCTTT
>TRBD2|TRBJ2-5|TRBV20-1|many
CSVLQREGLETQYF
TGCAGCGTACTTCAGCGGGAGGGCCTTGAGACCCAGTACTTC
>TRBD2|TRBJ2-5|TRBV11-2|NA
CASSLGLAGGPRETQYF
TGTGCCAGCAGCCTGGGACTAGCGGGAGGGCCGAGAGAGACCCAGTACTTC
>NA|TRBJ2-5|TRBV29-1|many
CSVEAGPGGVTQYF
TGCAGCGTTGAAGCGGGACCAGGTGGGGTGACCCAGTACTTC
>NA|TRBJ2-5|TRBV7-2|many
CASSQLASQETQYF
TGTGCCAGCAGTCAACTAGCCAGCCAAGAGACCCAGTACTTC
>TRBD1|TRBJ2-2|TRBV24-1|many
CATSDSRQGVTGELFF
TGTGCCACCAGTGATTCAAGACAGGGGGTTACCGGGGAGCTGTTTTTT
>NA|TRBJ2-7|TRBV6-5|many
CASSYRSPRVYEQYF
TGTGCCAGCAGTTACAGGTCTCCCCGTGTTTACGAGCAGTACTTC
>TRBD2|TRBJ2-2|TRBV9|few
CASSVANSGDNTGELFF
TGTGCCAGCAGCGTAGCTAATAGCGGGGACAACACCGGGGAGCTGTTTTTT
>TRBD1|TRBJ2-5|TRBV24-1|many
CATSDMWDRQETQYF
TGTGCCACCAGTGATATGTGGGACAGGCAAGAGACCCAGTACTTC
>TRBD1|TRBJ2-5|TRBV15|NA
CATSRGQGGVETQYF
TGTGCCACCAGCAGGGGACAGGGGGGGGTGGAGACCCAGTACTTC
>TRBD2|TRBJ2-2|TRBV6-1|few
CASSRRELELFF
TGTGCCAGCAGTCGGCGGGAGTTGGAGCTGTTTTTT
>TRBD1|TRBJ1-2|TRBV6-1|few
CASSRDRAVYGFTF
TGTGCCAGCAGTCGAGACAGGGCCGTCTATGGCTTCACCTTC
>NA|TRBJ1-5|TRBV7-2|few
CASSITGNQPQHF
TGTGCCAGCAGCATCACGGGCAATCAGCCCCAGCATTTT
>NA|TRBJ1-1|TRBV29-1|many
CSVGSPGLSMNTEAFF
TGCAGCGTTGGGTCACCGGGACTGAGCATGAACACTGAAGCTTTCTTT
>NA|TRBJ1-1|TRBV3-1|NA
CASSQSPQGLNEAFF
TGTGCCAGCAGCCAAAGTCCGCAGGGCCTTAATGAAGCTTTCTTT
>TRBD2|TRBJ2-5|TRBV6-1|many
CASLKASGVRETQYF
TGTGCCAGCTTGAAGGCTAGCGGGGTGCGAGAGACCCAGTACTTC
>TRBD2|TRBJ2-7|TRBV11-1|many
CASSATTGLAATYEQYF
TGTGCCAGCAGCGCCACCACGGGACTAGCGGCCACCTACGAGCAGTACTTC
>NA|TRBJ1-5|TRBV19|many
CASSMVYGDNQPQHF
TGTGCCAGTAGTATGGTGTACGGCGACAATCAGCCCCAGCATTTT
>NA|TRBJ1-1|TRBV2|many
CASSPTIANPEAFF
TGTGCCAGCAGCCCCACAATCGCGAACCCTGAAGCTTTCTTT
>NA|TRBJ2-7|TRBV7-2|many
CASSFDKQGYEQYF
TGTGCCAGCAGCTTTGATAAACAGGGATACGAGCAGTACTTC
>TRBD1|TRBJ2-5|TRBV20-1|NA
CSATGQGLETQYF
TGCAGTGCAACCGGACAGGGCCTAGAGACCCAGTACTTC